The 9 T cell receptor beta chains presented below share a single source sample, sequenced in a study of blood T cell repertoires in COVID-19. Repertoires were generated with immunoSEQ multiplex PCR, while TCRdb's copy carries only in-frame clones and drops some. There are 40,000 to 55,000 clones in the sample; more than 75% occur only once, and about 15% lies in the top ten. Sample: peripheral blood. The source is a human donor in a cohort sampled during active COVID-19.

The rearrangement uses TRBV5-4 and TRBJ2-5; 8 bases fit TRBD1. This CDR3 is built from 16 residues. V shed 4 bases and J 4 bases; nucleotides not matched to a gene: 12. Germline V CDR1 and CDR2: SGHNT, YYREEE (reference sequence). The chain's CDR3 is CASSRYNAGGSETQYF. In nucleotides, the CDR3 is TGTGCCAGCAGCCGTTACAACGCAGGGGGCTCAGAGACCCAGTACTTC.

This rearrangement joins TRBV7-9 to TRBJ2-2, with a weak D call TRBD1 (5 bases). Germline lookup yields CDR1 SEHNR and CDR2 FQNEAQ (reference sequence). The CDR3 has 13 residues. V was shortened by 5 bases and J by 4 bases, with 8 bases between the two germline ends. DNA for the CDR3: TGTGCCAGCAGCATCGACAGCACCGGGGAGCTGTTTTTT. Translated, it gives CASSIDSTGELFF.

Written as DNA, the CDR3 is TGTGCCCTCCAATCAGCGGGGGGGATCCAAGAGACCCAGTACTTC. The encoded protein is CALQSAGGIQETQYF. V is TRBV7-9 and J is TRBJ2-5; 10 bases align to TRBD2. Germline lookup yields CDR1 SEHNR and CDR2 FQNEAQ (reference sequence). The CDR3 consists of 15 residues. V lost 11 bases, J lost 1 base, and 10 bases stayed unmatched.

The chain recombines TRBV25-1 with TRBJ2-1; 8 bases align to TRBD2. Germline V gives CDR1 MGHDK, CDR2 SYGVNS. The CDR3 runs to 16 residues. V lost 2 bases, J lost 10 bases, and 13 bases stayed unmatched. The CDR3 reads CASSERGSGIFREQFF. In DNA, the CDR3 is TGTGCCAGCAGTGAACGGGGTAGCGGGATATTTCGAGAGCAGTTCTTC.

DNA of the CDR3: TGTGCCAGCAGCCGGCAGCTAGGGGACTACGAGCAGTACTTC. Protein sequence: CASSRQLGDYEQYF. J is TRBJ2-7 and V is TRBV28, with a possible D match to TRBD1 (5 bases). V was clipped by 6 bases and J by 3 bases, with 15 bases between them. The CDR3 is 14 amino acids. Per the germline V gene, CDR1 is MDHEN and CDR2 is SYDVKM.

The J gene is TRBJ2-2, the V gene TRBV14; 12 nucleotides line up with TRBD2. The trim removed 0 bases at V and 6 bases at J, leaving 5 bases unmatched. The CDR3 contains 17 residues. Germline loops: CDR1 SGHDN, CDR2 FVKESK. The CDR3 sequence: CASSQERGLAGAGELFF. The CDR3 DNA reads as TGTGCCAGCAGCCAAGAGAGGGGACTAGCGGGTGCCGGGGAGCTGTTTTTT. Variable domain in full (rest from reference TRBV14 and TRBJ2-2): EAGVTQFPSHSVIEKGQTVTLRCDPISGHDNLYWYRRVMGKEIKFLLHFVKESKQDESGMPNNRFLAERTGGTYSTLKVQPAELEDSGVYFCASSQERGLAGAGELFFGEGSRLTVL.

V is TRBV4-3 and J is TRBJ1-2; TRBD1 agrees at 8 bases. The ends lost 3 bases at V and 3 bases at J; junction bases unmatched: 0. The CDR3 has 13 residues. Germline CDR1 and CDR2: LGHNA and YSLEER. CDR3 region: CASSQDRDYGYTF. The CDR3 DNA is TGCGCCAGCAGCCAGGACAGGGACTATGGCTACACCTTC.

This chain links TRBV19 with TRBJ1-1; a weak D match, TRBD1 (5 bases). V was cut by 10 bases and J by 1 base, with 10 bases left in between. The CDR3 runs to 12 residues. Germline CDR1 is LNHDA and CDR2 is SQIVND (reference sequence). CDR3 in amino acids: CATLTANTEAFF. CDR3 bases: TGTGCCACCCTGACAGCGAACACTGAAGCTTTCTTT.

This sequence joins TRBV11-3 and TRBJ2-7; possibly TRBD1 for D (6 bases). V shed 6 bases and J shed 4 bases, with 16 bases lying between them. CDR3 length equals 14 residues. CDR1 and CDR2 (germline): SGHNT, YENEEA. CDR3 loop: CASSRTANSYEQYF. The CDR3 nucleotides read TGTGCCAGCAGTCGGACAGCTAATTCATACGAGCAGTACTTC.